Shown below are 24 T cell receptor beta chains from a single sample sequenced in a study of CD8 T cells in Susac syndrome (dated by TCRdb to between 2018 and 2021). The library was built by means of the immunoSEQ multiplex PCR assay. RNA was extracted using the RNeasy kit, and roughly 0.5 to 1 ug of the RNA was reverse transcribed with random hexamers. Starting from the raw public reads, TCRdb applied fastp trimming at Q25, assembled clones with MiXCR and retained in-frame beta chains. Duplicate CDR3 protein sequences are folded into a single record with the most common DNA and genes. The sample table lists 150,000 to 200,000 distinct CDR3 sequences, approximately 93% of them with a count of one. The ten largest clones represent roughly 0.099% of the sample. The sequenced material came from CD4+ T cells from PBMCs. These receptors all come from a human donor with multiple sclerosis.

The chain uses TRBV10-2 and TRBJ2-3, with 8 bases that match TRBD1. With V trimmed by 3 bases and J by 0 bases, 5 bases remained unmatched. Germline V CDR1 and CDR2: WSHSY, SAAADI. There are 16 residues in the CDR3. Here the CDR3 DNA reads TGCGCCAGCAGTGATCTGAGACAGGGGAGCACAGATACGCAGTATTTT. It yields the protein CASSDLRQGSTDTQYF.

The rearrangement joins TRBV29-1 to TRBJ2-1; TRBD1 agrees at 10 bases. The CDR3 runs to 17 residues. CDR1 and CDR2 from the germline V gene are SQVTM and ANQGSEA. J lost 6 bases, V lost 6 bases, and 17 bases had no gene match. CDR3: CSVAGQGTAGVLNEQFF. CDR3 DNA: TGCAGCGTAGCGGGACAGGGGACAGCGGGAGTTCTCAATGAGCAGTTCTTC.

The chain combines TRBV2 with TRBJ2-1; D gene uncertain. V lost 6 bases and J lost 7, with 10 bases in between. The germline V gene encodes CDR1 SNHLY and CDR2 FYNNEI. This CDR3 comprises 12 residues. The DNA for the CDR3 is TGTGCCAGCAGAGGGTGGGGAAATGAGCAGTTCTTC. Amino acid sequence: CASRGWGNEQFF.

The genes are TRBV7-9 and TRBJ1-1, with 9 bases that match TRBD1. The length of the CDR3 is 14 residues. Per germline, CDR1 SEHNR and CDR2 FQNEAQ (reference sequence). V shed 4 bases, J shed 6 bases, and the junction held 6 bases outside the gene matches. The CDR3 DNA is TGTGCCAGCAGCTCAAGGACAGGGGACGCTGAAGCTTTCTTT. It codes for CASSSRTGDAEAFF. Using reference TRBV7-9 and TRBJ1-1 for the parts outside the CDR3, the full variable domain is DTGVSQNPRHKITKRGQNVTFRCDPISEHNRLYWYRQTLGQGPEFLTYFQNEAQLEKSRLLSDRFSAERPKGSFSTLEIQRTEQGDSAMYLCASSSRTGDAEAFFGQGTRLTVV.

The V call is TRBV30, the J call TRBJ1-2; D is undetermined. The ends were cut back, 4 bases at V and 3 bases at J, with 18 bases in the middle. CDR1 is GTSNPN, CDR2 SVGIG, per germline (reference sequence). This CDR3 spans 15 amino acids. The CDR3 spells CAWTFNRARYYGYTF. CDR3 nucleotides: TGTGCCTGGACCTTCAATCGGGCACGGTACTATGGCTACACCTTC.

This rearrangement joins TRBV4-2 to TRBJ2-5; D is possibly TRBD1 (6 bases). V lost 4 bases and J 0 bases, leaving 12 bases between the germline ends. The CDR3 has 15 amino acids. The germline V gene encodes CDR1 LGHNA and CDR2 YNFKEQ. CDR3 DNA sequence: TGTGCCAGCAGCCTAGTCACAGGGTACCAAGAGACCCAGTACTTC. It codes for CASSLVTGYQETQYF.

This chain connects TRBV12-3 or TRBV12-4 to TRBJ1-5; no clear D. CDR3 length: 14 residues. V dropped 10 bases and J dropped 0 bases, with 13 bases sitting between them. CDR3 residues: CATNGGYSNQPQHF. CDR3 bases: TGTGCCACCAATGGAGGATATAGCAATCAGCCCCAGCATTTT.

The V gene is TRBV30, the J gene TRBJ2-2; D call uncertain. CDR1 GTSNPN and CDR2 SVGIG come from the germline V gene (reference sequence). The V and J ends lost 3 bases and 6 bases respectively, with 17 bases between them. The CDR3 extends over 15 amino acids. The CDR3 region is CAWRFSLVGPGELFF. The CDR3 DNA follows: TGTGCCTGGAGGTTCAGTCTAGTGGGCCCCGGGGAGCTGTTTTTT. The complete variable domain, with remaining parts taken from reference TRBV30 and TRBJ2-2, reads SQTIHQWPATLVQPVGSPLSLECTVEGTSNPNLYWYRQAAGRGLQLLFYSVGIGQISSEVPQNLSASRPQDRQFILSSKKLLLSDSGFYLCAWRFSLVGPGELFFGEGSRLTVL.

This chain connects TRBV29-1 to TRBJ1-3; D is possibly TRBD1 (6 bases). This CDR3 is 15 amino acids long. V dropped 6 bases and J dropped 2 bases, with 17 bases sitting between them. Per the germline V gene, CDR1 is SQVTM and CDR2 is ANQGSEA. The CDR3 DNA reads as TGCAGCGTCACGGGACACACAGGCCCTGGAAACACCATATATTTT. Translation gives CSVTGHTGPGNTIYF.

The gene calls are TRBV7-2 and TRBJ2-1; no clear D gene. Between the trimmed V and J ends, which lost 1 base and 4 bases, there was a span of 11 bases. The length of the CDR3 is 15 residues. CDR1 and CDR2 (germline): SGHTA, FQGNSA. In DNA form, the CDR3 reads TGTGCCAGCAGCTTAGACTCTACTGGATACAATGAGCAGTTCTTC. As protein: CASSLDSTGYNEQFF.

The V and J genes are TRBV30 and TRBJ2-7; 7 nucleotides agree with TRBD2. The junction had 9 bases not matched to a gene; V was cut back by 1 base and J by 6 bases. The CDR3 contains 14 residues. Germline assignment: CDR1 GTSNPN and CDR2 SVGIG (reference sequence). This chain's CDR3 is CAWSALIRGSEQYF. For the CDR3, the DNA is TGTGCCTGGAGTGCCCTAATCCGCGGGAGCGAGCAGTACTTC.

This clonotype came up once. The genes are TRBV18 and TRBJ1-1; possible D gene TRBD1, 6 bases. The CDR3 contains 14 residues. Germline assignment: CDR1 KGHSH and CDR2 LQKENI. Trimming cost V 4 bases and J 1 base, with 10 bases left between them. The CDR3 DNA follows: TGTGCCAGCTCACAACAGGGCCAGAACACTGAAGCTTTCTTT. Encoded protein: CASSQQGQNTEAFF. The full variable domain, its missing parts supplied by reference TRBV18 and TRBJ1-1, is NAGVMQNPRHLVRRRGQEARLRCSPMKGHSHVYWYRQLPEEGLKFMVYLQKENIIDESGMPKERFSAEFPKEGPSILRIQQVVRGDSAAYFCASSQQGQNTEAFFGQGTRLTVV.

The gene calls are TRBV29-1 and TRBJ2-1, with TRBD2 identical over 12 bases. Germline assignment: CDR1 SQVTM and CDR2 ANQGSEA. The CDR3 contains 18 residues. The V segment lost 5 bases and the J segment 1 base; nucleotides outside the gene matches: 12. The CDR3 coding sequence is TGCAGCGTTCGAAGAACTAGCGGGAGGCCCAGGTCCTACAATGAGCAGTTCTTC. Residues: CSVRRTSGRPRSYNEQFF.

The V gene is TRBV27, the J gene TRBJ1-5; D might be TRBD1 (5 bases). CDR3 length: 15 amino acids. The germline V gene encodes CDR1 MNHEY and CDR2 SMNVEV (reference sequence). Deletions cut 6 bases from V and 0 bases from J, with 12 bases between. This CDR3 is CASRRGRTSNQPQHF. CDR3 coding DNA: TGTGCCAGCAGGCGGGGCAGGACTAGCAATCAGCCCCAGCATTTT.

The rearrangement links TRBV20-1 to TRBJ2-5, with 7 bases matching TRBD2. The CDR3 length is 12 residues. CDR1 is DFQATT, CDR2 SNEGSKA, per germline (reference sequence). The ends lost 5 bases at V and 5 bases at J; junction bases unmatched: 5. CDR3 nucleotides: TGCAGTGCTGCTAGCGGCGGGGAGACCCAGTACTTC. Protein: CSAASGGETQYF.

The rearrangement joins TRBV30 to TRBJ1-1; the D is unclear. The V gene's germline CDR1 is GTSNPN and CDR2 SVGIG (reference sequence). Trimming took 6 bases from V and 5 from J, leaving 13 bases between them. CDR3 length: 12 residues. CDR3 sequence reads: CACRGYRTEAFF. For the CDR3, the DNA is TGTGCCTGCCGAGGATATAGGACTGAAGCTTTCTTT.

The CDR3 coding sequence is TGCAGTGCCCTACCGGATGGCTACACCTTC. This translates into CSALPDGYTF. The chain employs TRBV20-1 and TRBJ1-2; no definite D call. The CDR3 is 10 amino acids. V was clipped by 6 bases and J by 6 bases, with 8 bases between them. Germline CDR1 and CDR2: DFQATT and SNEGSKA (reference sequence).

The chain joins TRBV4-3 to TRBJ2-3; no definite D call. CDR1 and CDR2 from the germline V gene are LGHNA and YSLEER. This CDR3 region has 16 residues. V was pared by 0 bases and J by 0 bases, with 10 bases between. The CDR3 spells CASSQDGPPSTDTQYF. CDR3 nucleotide sequence: TGCGCCAGCAGCCAAGACGGGCCGCCTAGCACAGATACGCAGTATTTT.

The V gene is TRBV12-3 or TRBV12-4, the J gene TRBJ1-1, with a possible D match to TRBD1 (6 bases). Between the trimmed V and J ends, which lost 6 bases and 4 bases, there was a span of 12 bases. This CDR3 spans 13 amino acids. The CDR3 nucleotides are TGTGCCAGCAGGTGGACAGTGGGCACTGAAGCTTTCTTT. Amino acids: CASRWTVGTEAFF.

The genes are TRBV12-3 or TRBV12-4 and TRBJ1-2; tentative D call: TRBD1 (6 bases). The CDR3 has 14 amino acids. V lost 2 bases and J lost 7, with 14 bases in between. CDR3 region: CASSLRGQTGGYTF. In DNA, the CDR3 is TGTGCCAGCAGTTTAAGAGGACAGACGGGTGGCTACACCTTC.

This sequence joins TRBV7-9 and TRBJ2-3; 8 nucleotides line up with TRBD2. V lost 8 bases, J lost 4 bases, and 5 bases stayed unmatched. The CDR3 has 13 amino acids. Germline assignment: CDR1 SEHNR and CDR2 FQNEAQ (reference sequence). The CDR3 DNA sequence: TGTGCCAGCGATAGCGGGGAATCAGATACGCAGTATTTT. Its translation is CASDSGESDTQYF. The whole variable domain, remainder taken from reference TRBV7-9 and TRBJ2-3, is DTGVSQNPRHKITKRGQNVTFRCDPISEHNRLYWYRQTLGQGPEFLTYFQNEAQLEKSRLLSDRFSAERPKGSFSTLEIQRTEQGDSAMYLCASDSGESDTQYFGPGTRLTVL.

This chain connects TRBV9 to TRBJ2-7; 14 bases are a match to TRBD2. V trimming: 3 bases; J trimming: 6 bases; junction bases outside the gene matches: 8. Germline V gene lookup returns CDR1 SGDLS and CDR2 YYNGEE. The CDR3 consists of 16 residues. CDR3 sequence (DNA): TGTGCCAGCAGCGGACGACTAGCGGGAGGGGGCGGCGAGCAGTACTTC. This translates into CASSGRLAGGGGEQYF.

V gene TRBV5-4 combines with J gene TRBJ2-7; 11 nucleotides agree with TRBD2. The CDR3 spans 14 residues. Germline CDR1 and CDR2: SGHNT and YYREEE (reference sequence). Trimming cost V 6 bases and J 3 bases; bases outside gene matches: 5. The chain's CDR3 is CASTGTSGLYEQYF. The CDR3 DNA reads TGTGCCAGCACCGGGACTAGCGGCCTCTACGAGCAGTACTTC. Filled out from reference TRBV5-4 and TRBJ2-7, the complete variable domain reads ETGVTQSPTHLIKTRGQQVTLRCSSQSGHNTVSWYQQALGQGPQFIFQYYREEENGRGNFPPRFSGLQFPNYSSELNVNALELDDSALYLCASTGTSGLYEQYFGPGTRLTVT.

The rearrangement uses TRBV7-2 and TRBJ2-5; D call uncertain. Germline CDR1 SGHTA, CDR2 FQGNSA. The CDR3 is 15 residues long. Trimming pared 1 base from V and 4 bases from J, leaving 13 bases between. The CDR3 loop is CASSLVVGLGETQYF. The DNA for the CDR3 is TGTGCCAGCAGCTTAGTGGTCGGGCTGGGAGAGACCCAGTACTTC.